Shown below are 20 T cell receptor beta chains from a single sample sequenced in a study of T cells in Graves' hyperthyroidism and ophthalmopathy. Amplification of TCR beta CDR3 regions was performed using RNA transcripts as template. First-round RT-PCR targeting the TCR CDR3 was performed with the HTBI primer set. TCRdb analysed the multiplex PCR reads with MiXCR anew, one entry per CDR3 protein. In the table there are around 520,000 distinct CDR3 sequences, approximately 25% of which are singletons. The sequencing sample was made of blood. These receptor sequences come from a woman under 40 with Graves' ophthalmopathy.

This clonotype has a handful of counts. The chain uses TRBV4-2 and TRBJ2-5; 12 positions match TRBD2. The CDR3 totals 17 residues. The germline V gene has CDR1 LGHNA and CDR2 YNFKEQ. The V segment lost 4 bases and the J segment 5 bases; nucleotides outside the gene matches: 11. CDR3 nucleotide sequence: TGTGCCAGCAGCCGCTCTAGCGGGGGGGGACCGGGCGAGACCCAGTACTTC. Protein: CASSRSSGGGPGETQYF.

This clonotype was detected many times. J is TRBJ2-5 and V is TRBV7-9; D is possibly TRBD1 or TRBD2 (5 bases each). Germline lookup yields CDR1 SEHNR and CDR2 FQNEAQ (reference sequence). The CDR3 totals 14 residues. The ends were cut back, 4 bases at V and 0 bases at J, with 9 bases in the middle. CDR3 loop: CASSSEGYQETQYF. CDR3 bases: TGTGCCAGCAGCTCTGAGGGGTACCAAGAGACCCAGTACTTC.

The genes are TRBV28 and TRBJ2-2; TRBD1 agrees at 10 bases. This CDR3 has 16 amino acids. Germline loops: CDR1 MDHEN, CDR2 SYDVKM. Trimming took 3 bases from V and 8 from J; bases not matched to a gene: 9. Written as DNA, the CDR3 is TGTGCCAGCAGTTTTTTCGAGACAGGGGGCGGAGGGGAGCTGTTTTTT. This encodes CASSFFETGGGGELFF.

This clonotype was counted at least ten times. The chain has TRBV2 and TRBJ1-1; unclear D gene. Trimming pared 6 bases from V and 5 bases from J, leaving 16 bases between. Germline CDR1 is SNHLY and CDR2 is FYNNEI. The CDR3 has 14 amino acids. The DNA for the CDR3 is TGTGCCAGCAGCGCAAGAGGGCCCGGTACTGAAGCTTTCTTT. Its protein is CASSARGPGTEAFF.

This clonotype was counted at least ten times. The chain has TRBV18 and TRBJ2-7, with a weak D call TRBD2 (5 bases). The germline V and J ends were trimmed by 6 bases and 6 bases, with 12 bases remaining between them. Per germline, CDR1 KGHSH and CDR2 LQKENI. The CDR3 totals 12 residues. In DNA form, the CDR3 reads TGTGCCAGCTCGGGTGGAGGAGCCGAGCAGTACTTC. As protein: CASSGGGAEQYF.

In its sample, this clonotype was seen many times. The chain has TRBV7-2 and TRBJ1-2; tentatively, D is TRBD1 (5 bases). V dropped 5 bases and J dropped 2 bases, with 15 bases sitting between them. This CDR3 spans 15 amino acids. Germline loops: CDR1 SGHTA, CDR2 FQGNSA. This CDR3 reads CASSIRGEMNYGYTF. CDR3 DNA: TGTGCCAGCAGCATACGGGGGGAGATGAACTATGGCTACACCTTC.

This clonotype was counted at least ten times. This chain connects TRBV27 to TRBJ1-5, with a possible D match to TRBD1 (5 bases). The V end lost 8 bases, the J end lost 6 bases, and 20 bases lay between the germline ends. Germline CDR1 reads MNHEY; CDR2 reads SMNVEV (reference sequence). The CDR3 runs 15 residues. This CDR3 reads CASRANQGIAQPQHF. The CDR3 coding sequence is TGTGCCAGCCGCGCAAACCAGGGAATAGCTCAGCCCCAGCATTTT.

The J gene is TRBJ2-2, the V gene TRBV7-2, with 9 bases identical to TRBD2. Trimming took 7 bases from V and 7 from J; bases not matched to a gene: 7. The V gene's germline CDR1 is SGHTA and CDR2 FQGNSA. This CDR3 is built from 14 residues. CDR3 region: CASTPGTSYGELFF. The CDR3 DNA is TGTGCCAGCACCCCCGGGACTAGCTACGGGGAGCTGTTTTTT.

The chain uses TRBV28 and TRBJ2-2; TRBD1 matches at 8 bases. The V gene end was trimmed by 3 bases and the J gene end by 4 bases; junction bases not matched to a gene: 13. CDR1 is MDHEN and CDR2 is SYDVKM in the germline V gene. The CDR3 is made up of 18 amino acids. CDR3 nucleotides: TGTGCCAGCAGTTTTTACCCCACAGGGGGGCTTGTCACCGGGGAGCTGTTTTTT. This translates into CASSFYPTGGLVTGELFF.

The table lists this clonotype with many counts. The J gene is TRBJ2-5, the V gene TRBV6-5; a weak D match, TRBD2 (6 bases). Trimming shortened V by 2 bases and J by 5 bases, and 15 bases separated the two germline ends. The V gene's germline CDR1 is MNHEY and CDR2 SVGAGI. The CDR3 has 15 residues. DNA of the CDR3: TGTGCCAGCAGTTACGCGGGGCATCGCAGCGAGACCCAGTACTTC. Translated: CASSYAGHRSETQYF.

This chain connects TRBV7-9 to TRBJ1-5, with D perhaps matching TRBD1 (5 bases). CDR1 is SEHNR and CDR2 is FQNEAQ in the germline V gene (reference sequence). V dropped 1 base and J dropped 7 bases, with 14 bases sitting between them. The CDR3 runs to 15 residues. CDR3 sequence (DNA): TGTGCCAGCAGCTTAGGTAGGGCAGGGACCCAGCCCCAGCATTTT. Translated: CASSLGRAGTQPQHF.

This clonotype was observed at least ten times. The chain uses TRBV2 and TRBJ1-2, with D unresolved. Germline values: CDR1 SNHLY, CDR2 FYNNEI. Trimming cost V 8 bases and J 1 base, with 2 bases left between them. The CDR3 spans 10 residues. The CDR3 loop reads CASGNYGYTF. In DNA form, the CDR3 reads TGTGCCAGCGGTAACTATGGCTACACCTTC.

The table lists this clonotype with many counts. V is TRBV20-1 and J is TRBJ2-7; a possible D gene is TRBD2 (6 bases). V lost 3 bases and J 5 bases, leaving 11 bases between the germline ends. Looked up from germline, CDR1 is DFQATT and CDR2 is SNEGSKA (reference sequence). The CDR3 covers 12 residues. The CDR3 nucleotides read TGCAGTGCTAGGGGACTGGTCCACGAGCAGTACTTC. Translated: CSARGLVHEQYF.

This clonotype was detected a few times. This chain connects TRBV10-3 to TRBJ2-7, with 8 bases fitting TRBD1. Germline V gene data show CDR1 as ENHRY and CDR2 as SYGVKD. The CDR3 covers 13 residues. V trimming: 4 bases; J trimming: 6 bases; junction bases outside the gene matches: 5. The CDR3 DNA sequence: TGTGCCATCAGTGTCGACAGGGGTGGCGAGCAGTACTTC. This translates into CAISVDRGGEQYF.

This clonotype was counted ten times or more. This chain links TRBV6-2 or TRBV6-3 with TRBJ1-1, with a tentative D call TRBD1 (6 bases). CDR3 length equals 13 residues. V lost 10 bases and J 0 bases, leaving 12 bases between the germline ends. The germline V gene encodes CDR1 MNHEY and CDR2 SVGEGT. CDR3 sequence: CATGGHMNTEAFF. DNA of the CDR3: TGTGCCACCGGGGGACACATGAACACTGAAGCTTTCTTT.

This clonotype was counted at least ten times. This chain joins TRBV28 and TRBJ2-7; 11 bases map to TRBD2. Trimming removed 5 bases from V and 4 bases from J; junction bases left unmatched: 4. The CDR3 covers 14 residues. The germline V gene has CDR1 MDHEN and CDR2 SYDVKM. CDR3 residues: CASSTGLAEYEQYF. The DNA for the CDR3 is TGTGCCAGCAGTACGGGACTAGCGGAGTACGAGCAGTACTTC.

The chain combines TRBV29-1 with TRBJ2-7, with D possibly TRBD2 on 7 matching bases. V lost 3 bases and J 7 bases, leaving 16 bases between the germline ends. Germline values: CDR1 SQVTM, CDR2 ANQGSEA. CDR3 size: 13 residues. In nucleotides, the CDR3 is TGCAGCGTTGAGCGGCGGGGGCGCGGAGAGCAGTACTTC. Amino acid sequence: CSVERRGRGEQYF.

Ten or more counts support this clonotype. J is TRBJ2-7 and V is TRBV19; 7 bases fit TRBD1. From germline, CDR1 is LNHDA and CDR2 SQIVND (reference sequence). This CDR3 comprises 15 residues. V lost 6 bases, J lost 3 bases, and 11 bases stayed unmatched. In nucleotides, the CDR3 is TGTGCCAGTAGCCCTGACCGGGACAGCCTCTACGAGCAGTACTTC. This translates into CASSPDRDSLYEQYF.

This clonotype showed up just a few times. The chain links TRBV12-3 or TRBV12-4 to TRBJ2-5, with 8 bases aligning to TRBD2. The CDR3 consists of 14 residues. The V gene end was trimmed by 6 bases and the J gene end by 3 bases; junction bases not matched to a gene: 6. CDR3 in DNA: TGTGCCAGCAGCGTCGGGAGGGGGGAAGAGACCCAGTACTTC. The encoded protein is CASSVGRGEETQYF.

The gene calls are TRBV5-1 and TRBJ2-2; 11 bases are a match to TRBD2. The V and J ends lost 6 bases and 6 bases, in that order; junction bases with no gene match: 10. CDR1 and CDR2 (germline): SGHRS, YFSETQ. This CDR3 is 16 amino acids long. CDR3 region: CASTAEVAGGPGELFF. As DNA, the CDR3 is TGCGCCAGCACCGCCGAAGTAGCGGGGGGGCCCGGGGAGCTGTTTTTT.